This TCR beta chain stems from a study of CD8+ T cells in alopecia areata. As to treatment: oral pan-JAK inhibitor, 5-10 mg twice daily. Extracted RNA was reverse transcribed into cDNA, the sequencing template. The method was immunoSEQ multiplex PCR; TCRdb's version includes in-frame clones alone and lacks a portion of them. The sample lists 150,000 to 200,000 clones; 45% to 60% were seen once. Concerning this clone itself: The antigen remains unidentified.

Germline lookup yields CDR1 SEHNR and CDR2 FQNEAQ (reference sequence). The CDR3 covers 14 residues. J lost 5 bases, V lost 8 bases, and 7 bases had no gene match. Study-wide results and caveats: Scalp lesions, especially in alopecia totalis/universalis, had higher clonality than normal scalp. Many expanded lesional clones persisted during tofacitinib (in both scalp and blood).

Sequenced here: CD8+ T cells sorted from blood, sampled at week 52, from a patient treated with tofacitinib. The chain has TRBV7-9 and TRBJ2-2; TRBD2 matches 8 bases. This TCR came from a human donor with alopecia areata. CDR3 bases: TGTGCCAGCGGAGCGGGGGAGGAGACCGGGGAGCTGTTTTTT. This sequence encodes CASGAGEETGELFF.